The 2 T cell receptor beta chains below were found in one sample sequenced in a study of Graves' ophthalmopathy and Graves' hyperthyroidism (dated by TCRdb to between 2018 and 2020). The sample was run on an Illumina HiSeq 2000. For repertoire sequencing, the TCR beta CDR3 regions were amplified from RNA transcripts. A first-round RT-PCR used HTBI primers with the Qiagen OneStep RT-PCR kit, followed by a second-round multiplex PCR, size selection and purification. TCRdb cleaned the public reads at Q25 with fastp, built clones with MiXCR and kept in-frame beta chains. Rows with one shared CDR3 protein collapse into an entry with the most common genes and DNA. A total of some 240,000 distinct CDR3 sequences appear in this sample, around 45% of them only once. The top ten clonotypes cover roughly 45% of the sample. The sample was peripheral blood. The receptors originated from an adult man with Graves' ophthalmopathy.

The J gene is TRBJ1-4, the V gene TRBV9, with 10 bases matching TRBD1. Germline CDR1 SGDLS, CDR2 YYNGEE. J gave up 5 bases and V 0 bases, and 1 base lay outside the gene matches. The CDR3 length is 15 residues. In DNA, the CDR3 is TGTGCCAGCAGCGTAGGACAGGGGGCAAATGAAAAACTGTTTTTT. Translation gives CASSVGQGANEKLFF.

The sample holds a few counts of this clonotype. This sequence joins TRBV20-1 and TRBJ2-5, with TRBD1 matching over 11 bases. This CDR3 is 15 amino acids long. Germline V gene data show CDR1 as DFQATT and CDR2 as SNEGSKA (reference sequence). V shed 5 bases and J 5 bases; nucleotides not matched to a gene: 10. The CDR3 nucleotides are TGCAGTGCTGGACAGGGGGCCGGGGCTTCGGAGACCCAGTACTTC. The encoded protein is CSAGQGAGASETQYF.